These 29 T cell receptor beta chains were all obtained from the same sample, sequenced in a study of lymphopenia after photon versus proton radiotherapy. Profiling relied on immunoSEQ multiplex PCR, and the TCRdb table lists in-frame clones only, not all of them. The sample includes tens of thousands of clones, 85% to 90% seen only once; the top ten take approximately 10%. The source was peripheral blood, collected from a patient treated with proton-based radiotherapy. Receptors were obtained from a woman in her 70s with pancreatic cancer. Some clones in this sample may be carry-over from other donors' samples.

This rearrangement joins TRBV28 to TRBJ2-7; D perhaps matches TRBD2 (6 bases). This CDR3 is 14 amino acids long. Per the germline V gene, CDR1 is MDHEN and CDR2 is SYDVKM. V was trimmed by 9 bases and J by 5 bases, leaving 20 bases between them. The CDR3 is CARGTGLWEDEQYF. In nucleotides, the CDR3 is TGTGCCAGGGGAACAGGTCTTTGGGAGGACGAGCAGTACTTC.

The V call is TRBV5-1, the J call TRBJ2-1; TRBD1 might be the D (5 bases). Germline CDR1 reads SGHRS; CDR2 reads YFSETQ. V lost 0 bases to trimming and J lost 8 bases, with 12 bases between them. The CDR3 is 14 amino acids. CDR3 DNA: TGCGCCAGCAGCTTGGTGTCAGGGTCCGATGAGCAGTTCTTC. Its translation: CASSLVSGSDEQFF.

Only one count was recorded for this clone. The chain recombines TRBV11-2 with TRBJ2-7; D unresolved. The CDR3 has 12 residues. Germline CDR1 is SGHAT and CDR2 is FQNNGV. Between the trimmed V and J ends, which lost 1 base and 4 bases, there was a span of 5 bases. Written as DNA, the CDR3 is TGTGCCAGCAGCTTAGCTAGATACGAGCAGTACTTC. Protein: CASSLARYEQYF.

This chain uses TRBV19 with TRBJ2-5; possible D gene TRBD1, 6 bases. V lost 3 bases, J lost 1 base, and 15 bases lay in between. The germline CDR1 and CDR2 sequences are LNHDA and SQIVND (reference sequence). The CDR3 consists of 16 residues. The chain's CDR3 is CASSINRDLSQETQYF. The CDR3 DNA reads TGTGCCAGTAGTATCAACAGGGATCTCTCCCAAGAGACCCAGTACTTC.

The chain's CDR3 is CASRRGGTPLHF. In DNA, the CDR3 is TGTGCCAGCAGAAGGGGAGGGACACCCCTCCACTTT. V usage is TRBV2 and J usage is TRBJ1-6; D perhaps matches TRBD1 (5 bases). CDR1 is SNHLY, CDR2 FYNNEI, per germline. The CDR3 consists of 12 residues. Between the trimmed V and J ends, which lost 6 bases and 11 bases, there was a span of 11 bases.

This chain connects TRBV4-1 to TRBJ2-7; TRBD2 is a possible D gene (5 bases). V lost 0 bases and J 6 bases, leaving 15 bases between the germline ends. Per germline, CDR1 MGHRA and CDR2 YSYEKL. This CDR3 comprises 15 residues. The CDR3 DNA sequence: TGCGCCAGCAGCCAAGAACAAGCGGACCTCCCCGAGCAGTACTTC. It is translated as CASSQEQADLPEQYF.

CDR3 bases: TGTGCCAGTAGTCCCGGGACAGGGAACACCGGGGAGCTGTTTTTT. It is translated as CASSPGTGNTGELFF. The V gene is TRBV19, the J gene TRBJ2-2; 8 nucleotides match TRBD1. This CDR3 has 15 amino acids. Per germline, CDR1 LNHDA and CDR2 SQIVND (reference sequence). V lost 5 bases and J lost 1; bases outside the gene matches: 3.

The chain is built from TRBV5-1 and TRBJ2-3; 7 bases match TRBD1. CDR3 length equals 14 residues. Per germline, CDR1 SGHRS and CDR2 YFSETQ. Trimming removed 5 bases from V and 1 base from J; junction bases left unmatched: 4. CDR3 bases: TGCGCCAGCAGAACCGGGACAGGCACAGATACGCAGTATTTT. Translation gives CASRTGTGTDTQYF.

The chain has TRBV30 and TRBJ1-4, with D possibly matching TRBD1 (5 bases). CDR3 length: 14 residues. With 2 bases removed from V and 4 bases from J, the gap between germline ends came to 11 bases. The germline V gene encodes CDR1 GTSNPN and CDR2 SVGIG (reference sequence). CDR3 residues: CAWSRGGGNEKLFF. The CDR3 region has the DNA TGTGCCTGGAGTCGCGGGGGGGGTAATGAAAAACTGTTTTTT.

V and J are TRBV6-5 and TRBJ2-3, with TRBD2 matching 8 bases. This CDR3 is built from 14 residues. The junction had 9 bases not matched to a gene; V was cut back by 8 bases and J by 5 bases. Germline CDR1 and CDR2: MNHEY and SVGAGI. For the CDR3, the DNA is TGTGCCAGCTGGAGCGGGAGCCACATAGATACGCAGTATTTT. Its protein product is CASWSGSHIDTQYF.

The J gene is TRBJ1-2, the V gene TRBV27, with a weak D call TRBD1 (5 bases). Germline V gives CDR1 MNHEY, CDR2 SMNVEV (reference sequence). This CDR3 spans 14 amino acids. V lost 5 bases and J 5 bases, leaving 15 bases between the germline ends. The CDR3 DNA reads TGTGCCAGCAGTCGTGACCCCAGGGTTTATGGCTACACCTTC. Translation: CASSRDPRVYGYTF.

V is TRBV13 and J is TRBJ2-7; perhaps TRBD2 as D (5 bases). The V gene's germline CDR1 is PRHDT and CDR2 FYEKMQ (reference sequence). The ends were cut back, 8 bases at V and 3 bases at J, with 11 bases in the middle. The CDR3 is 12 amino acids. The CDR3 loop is CASGRANYEQYF. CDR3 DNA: TGTGCCAGCGGGCGGGCAAACTACGAGCAGTACTTC.

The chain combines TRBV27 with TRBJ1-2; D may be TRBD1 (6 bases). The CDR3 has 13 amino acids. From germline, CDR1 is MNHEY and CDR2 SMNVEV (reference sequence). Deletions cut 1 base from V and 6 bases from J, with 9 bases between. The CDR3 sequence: CASSLWGQDGYTF. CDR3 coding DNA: TGTGCCAGCAGTTTATGGGGGCAGGATGGCTACACCTTC.

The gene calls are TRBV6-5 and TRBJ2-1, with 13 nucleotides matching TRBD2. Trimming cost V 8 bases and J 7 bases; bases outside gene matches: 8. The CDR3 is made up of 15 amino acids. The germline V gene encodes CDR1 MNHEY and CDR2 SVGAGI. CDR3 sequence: CASATGTSGINEQFF. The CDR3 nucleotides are TGTGCCAGCGCCACCGGGACTAGCGGGATAAATGAGCAGTTCTTC.

This CDR3 reads CASSPGAGANVLTF. In nucleotides, the CDR3 is TGTGCCAGCTCACCAGGGGCTGGGGCCAACGTCCTGACTTTC. The rearrangement uses TRBV18 and TRBJ2-6; D unclear. This CDR3 is built from 14 residues. Trimming stripped 2 bases from V and 2 bases from J, with 4 bases between. CDR1 is KGHSH, CDR2 LQKENI, per germline.

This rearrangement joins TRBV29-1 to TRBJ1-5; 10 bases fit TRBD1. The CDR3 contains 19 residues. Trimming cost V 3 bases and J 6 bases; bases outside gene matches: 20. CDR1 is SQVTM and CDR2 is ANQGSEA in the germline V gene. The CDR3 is CSVDCRIGTGQGRCQPQHF. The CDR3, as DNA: TGCAGCGTTGACTGTCGGATTGGGACGGGACAGGGGAGGTGTCAGCCCCAGCATTTT.

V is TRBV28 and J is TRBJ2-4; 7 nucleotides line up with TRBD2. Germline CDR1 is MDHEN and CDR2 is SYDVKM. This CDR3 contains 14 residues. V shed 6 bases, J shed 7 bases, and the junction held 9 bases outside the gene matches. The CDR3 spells CASSSTGLGNIQYF. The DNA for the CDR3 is TGTGCCAGCAGCTCTACCGGACTAGGGAACATTCAGTACTTC.

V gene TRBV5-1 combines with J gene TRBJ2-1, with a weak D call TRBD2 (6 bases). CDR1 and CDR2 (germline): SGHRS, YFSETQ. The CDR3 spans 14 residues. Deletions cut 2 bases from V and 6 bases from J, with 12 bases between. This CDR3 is CASSFWREANEQFF. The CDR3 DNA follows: TGCGCCAGCAGCTTTTGGAGGGAGGCCAATGAGCAGTTCTTC.

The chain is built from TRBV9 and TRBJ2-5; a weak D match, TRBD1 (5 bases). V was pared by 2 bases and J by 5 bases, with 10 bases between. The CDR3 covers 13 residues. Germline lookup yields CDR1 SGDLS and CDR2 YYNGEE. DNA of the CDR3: TGTGCCAGCAGCGTCAGGGATCTGGAGACCCAGTACTTC. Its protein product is CASSVRDLETQYF.

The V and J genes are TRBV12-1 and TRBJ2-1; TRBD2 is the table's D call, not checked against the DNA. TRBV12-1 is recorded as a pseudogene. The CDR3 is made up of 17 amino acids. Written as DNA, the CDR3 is TGTGCCAGCAGCGCCTCCTTACTAGCGGGAGTGCACAATGAGCAGTTCTTC. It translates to CASSASLLAGVHNEQFF.

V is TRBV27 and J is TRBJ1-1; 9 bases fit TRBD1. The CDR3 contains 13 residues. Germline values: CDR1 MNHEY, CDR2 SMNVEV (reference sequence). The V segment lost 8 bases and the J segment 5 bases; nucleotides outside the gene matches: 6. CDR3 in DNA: TGTGCCAGCTGGCGACAGGGGGGGACTGAAGCTTTCTTT. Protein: CASWRQGGTEAFF.

The CDR3 is CASSQENEQFF. The CDR3 DNA reads as TGTGCCAGCAGCCAAGAAAATGAGCAGTTCTTC. This chain uses TRBV4-2 with TRBJ2-1; no firm D call. V dropped 0 bases and J dropped 7 bases, with 1 base sitting between them. CDR3 length: 11 amino acids. Germline CDR1 reads LGHNA; CDR2 reads YNFKEQ.

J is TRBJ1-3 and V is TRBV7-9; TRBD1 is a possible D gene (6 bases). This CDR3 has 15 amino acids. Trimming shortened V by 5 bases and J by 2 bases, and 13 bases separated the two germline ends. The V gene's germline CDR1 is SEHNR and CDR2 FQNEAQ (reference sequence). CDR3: CASSPDRTTGNTIYF. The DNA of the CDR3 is TGTGCCAGCAGCCCCGACAGGACAACTGGAAACACCATATATTTT.

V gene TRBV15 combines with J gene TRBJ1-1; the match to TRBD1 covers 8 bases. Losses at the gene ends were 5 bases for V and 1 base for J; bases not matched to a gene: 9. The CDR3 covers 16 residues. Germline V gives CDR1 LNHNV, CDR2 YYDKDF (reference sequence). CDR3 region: CATSDRGRRGNTEAFF. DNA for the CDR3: TGTGCCACCAGCGACAGGGGCAGAAGGGGGAACACTGAAGCTTTCTTT.

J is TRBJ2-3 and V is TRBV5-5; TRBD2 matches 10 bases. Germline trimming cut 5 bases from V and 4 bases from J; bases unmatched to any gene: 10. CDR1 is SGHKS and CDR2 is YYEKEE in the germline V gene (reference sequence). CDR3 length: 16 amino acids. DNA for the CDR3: TGTGCCAGCAGTCGAACTAGCGGGACTCGTTCAGATACGCAGTATTTT. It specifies CASSRTSGTRSDTQYF.

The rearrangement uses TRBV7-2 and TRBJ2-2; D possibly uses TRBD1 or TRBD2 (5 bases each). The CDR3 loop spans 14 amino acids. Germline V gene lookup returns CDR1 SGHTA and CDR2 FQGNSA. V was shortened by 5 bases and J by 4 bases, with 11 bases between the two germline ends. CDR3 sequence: CASSTDGGTGELFF. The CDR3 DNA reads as TGTGCCAGCAGCACGGATGGGGGCACCGGGGAGCTGTTTTTT.

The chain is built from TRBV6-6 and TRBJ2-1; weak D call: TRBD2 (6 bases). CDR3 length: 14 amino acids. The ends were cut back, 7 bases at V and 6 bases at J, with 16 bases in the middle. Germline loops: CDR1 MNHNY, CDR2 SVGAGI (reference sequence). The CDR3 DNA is TGTGCCAGCACCGCTCTGGAGGGGCTCAATGAGCAGTTCTTC. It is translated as CASTALEGLNEQFF.

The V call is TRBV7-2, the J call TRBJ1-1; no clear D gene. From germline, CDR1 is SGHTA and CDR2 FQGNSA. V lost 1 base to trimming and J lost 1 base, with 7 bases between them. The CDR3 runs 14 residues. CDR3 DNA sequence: TGTGCCAGCAGCTTAGATATTAGGAACACTGAAGCTTTCTTT. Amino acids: CASSLDIRNTEAFF.

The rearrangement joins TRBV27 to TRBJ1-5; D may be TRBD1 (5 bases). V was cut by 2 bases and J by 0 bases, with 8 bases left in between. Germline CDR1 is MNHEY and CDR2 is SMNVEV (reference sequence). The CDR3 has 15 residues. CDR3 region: CASSLQGTSNQPQHF. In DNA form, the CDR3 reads TGTGCCAGCAGTTTACAGGGTACTAGCAATCAGCCCCAGCATTTT.